The clone carrying this T cell receptor beta chain was counted ten times or more. The investigators amplified TCR beta CDR3 regions from RNA transcripts. In the first-round RT-PCR of the TCR CDR3, the HTBI primer set was used. TCRdb re-called the multiplex PCR reads with MiXCR, one entry per CDR3 protein. The table includes around 300,000 distinct CDR3 sequences, roughly 14% detected once. This sample was included in a study of T cells in Graves' hyperthyroidism and ophthalmopathy. CDR1 SNHLY and CDR2 FYNNEI come from the germline V gene. CDR3 size: 15 residues. Unmatched junction bases numbered 5, after V lost 4 bases and J lost 8 bases. The blood sample dates from first hyperthyroidism diagnosis, preceding any ophthalmopathy symptoms.

Sequenced sample: blood. The V and J genes are TRBV2 and TRBJ2-1, with 13 positions matching TRBD2. The clonotype was recovered from a woman in her 30s with Graves' hyperthyroidism that later progressed to Graves' ophthalmopathy. CDR3 bases: TGTGCCAGCAGTGGATGGACTAGCGGGAGTGATGAGCAGTTCTTC. Translation: CASSGWTSGSDEQFF.